This T cell receptor beta chain was identified during a study of CD8 T cells in Susac syndrome. As for the study in general: Among the sequenced Susac syndrome patients, over five had active disease while 8 or 9 were in remission. There were Susac syndrome patients who were therapy-naive at blood draw, others on corticosteroids, and others on intravenous immunoglobulin alone. Study-wide results and limits: The study admitted that it had a relatively small number of individuals in its TCR sequencing and HLA analysis.

Worth noting for this clonotype: As yet, its antigen is unknown.

The CDR3 length is 14 residues. Germline-derived CDR1 and CDR2 are LNHDA and SQIVND (reference sequence). The ends lost 5 bases at V and 8 bases at J; junction bases unmatched: 6. Random hexamers were used to reverse transcribe roughly 0.5 to 1 ug of RNA. TCRdb used MiXCR to reprocess the immunoSEQ multiplex PCR reads, holding one entry per CDR3 protein. The sample lists more than 100,000 distinct CDR3 sequences, nearly 96% occurring once. The sequencing sample was made of CD4+ T cells from PBMCs. This sequence was found in a human donor with Susac syndrome. This chain links TRBV19 with TRBJ2-4, with 10 bases that match TRBD2. The CDR3 DNA reads TGTGCCAGTAGTCCCCTAGCGGGAGTTGACATTCAGTACTTC. The encoded protein is CASSPLAGVDIQYF. The complete variable domain, with remaining parts taken from reference TRBV19 and TRBJ2-4, reads DGGITQSPKYLFRKEGQNVTLSCEQNLNHDAMYWYRQDPGQGLRLIYYSQIVNDFQKGDIAEGYSVSREKKESFPLTVTSAQKNPTAFYLCASSPLAGVDIQYFGAGTRLSVL.